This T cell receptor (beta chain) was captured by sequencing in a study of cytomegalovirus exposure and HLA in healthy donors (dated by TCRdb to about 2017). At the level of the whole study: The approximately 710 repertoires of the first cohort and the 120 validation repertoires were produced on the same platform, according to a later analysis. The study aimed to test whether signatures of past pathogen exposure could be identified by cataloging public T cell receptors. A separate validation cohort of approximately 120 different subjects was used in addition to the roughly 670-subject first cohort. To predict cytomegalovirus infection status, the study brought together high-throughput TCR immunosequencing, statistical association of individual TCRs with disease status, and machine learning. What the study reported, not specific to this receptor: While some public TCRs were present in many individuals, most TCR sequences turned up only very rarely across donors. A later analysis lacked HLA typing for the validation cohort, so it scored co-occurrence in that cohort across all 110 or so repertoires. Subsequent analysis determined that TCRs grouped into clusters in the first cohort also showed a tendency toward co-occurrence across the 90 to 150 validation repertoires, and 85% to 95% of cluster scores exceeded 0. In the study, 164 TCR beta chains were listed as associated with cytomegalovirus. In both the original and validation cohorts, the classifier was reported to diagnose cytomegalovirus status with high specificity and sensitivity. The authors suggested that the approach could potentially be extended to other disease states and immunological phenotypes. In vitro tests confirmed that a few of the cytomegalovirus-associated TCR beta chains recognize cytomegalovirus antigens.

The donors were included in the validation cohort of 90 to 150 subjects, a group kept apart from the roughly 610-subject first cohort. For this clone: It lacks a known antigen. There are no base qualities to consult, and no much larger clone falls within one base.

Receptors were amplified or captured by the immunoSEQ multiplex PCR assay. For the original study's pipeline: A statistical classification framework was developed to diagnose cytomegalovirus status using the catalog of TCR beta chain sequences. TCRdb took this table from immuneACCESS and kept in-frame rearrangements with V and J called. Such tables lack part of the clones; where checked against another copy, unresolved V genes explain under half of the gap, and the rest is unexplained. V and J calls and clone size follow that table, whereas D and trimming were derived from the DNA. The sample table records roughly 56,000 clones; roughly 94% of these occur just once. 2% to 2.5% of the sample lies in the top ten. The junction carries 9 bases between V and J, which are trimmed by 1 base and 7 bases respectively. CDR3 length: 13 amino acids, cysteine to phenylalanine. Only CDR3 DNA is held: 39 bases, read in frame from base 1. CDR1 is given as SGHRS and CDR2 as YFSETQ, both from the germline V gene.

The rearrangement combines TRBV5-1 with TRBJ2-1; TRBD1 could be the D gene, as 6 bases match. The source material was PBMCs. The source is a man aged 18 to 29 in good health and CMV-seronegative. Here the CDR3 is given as CASSLQGLNEQFF. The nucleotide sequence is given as TGCGCCAGCAGCTTGCAGGGGTTGAATGAGCAGTTCTTC.